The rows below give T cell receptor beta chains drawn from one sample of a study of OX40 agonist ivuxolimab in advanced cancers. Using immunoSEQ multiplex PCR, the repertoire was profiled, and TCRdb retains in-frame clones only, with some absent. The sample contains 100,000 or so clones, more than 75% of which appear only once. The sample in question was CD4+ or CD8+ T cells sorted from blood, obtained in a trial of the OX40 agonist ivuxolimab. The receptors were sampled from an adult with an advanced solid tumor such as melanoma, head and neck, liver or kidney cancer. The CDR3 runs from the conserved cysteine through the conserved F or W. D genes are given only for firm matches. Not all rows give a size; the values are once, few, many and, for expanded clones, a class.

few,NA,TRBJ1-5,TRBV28,TGTGCCAGCAGTTTAGGGTTGGGGGCTGGTCAGCCCCAGCATTTT,CASSLGLGAGQPQHF
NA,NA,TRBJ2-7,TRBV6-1,TGTGCCAGCAGTCAAGGGCTGGGGGGTCCCTACGAGCAGTACTTC,CASSQGLGGPYEQYF
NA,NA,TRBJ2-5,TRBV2,TGTGCCAGCAGTGAGAGGGCTCGGATACAAGAGACCCAGTACTTC,CASSERARIQETQYF
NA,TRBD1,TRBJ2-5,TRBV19,TGTGCCAGTAGTAGGGGACAGGGGGAAGGAATAGAGACCCAGTACTTC,CASSRGQGEGIETQYF
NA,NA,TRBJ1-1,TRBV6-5,TGTGCCAGCAGTTACGGCACAGTGGGAGACACTGAAGCTTTCTTT,CASSYGTVGDTEAFF
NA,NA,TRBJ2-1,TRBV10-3,TGTGCCATCGGCCCCGGGCAGGACCTCTACAATGAGCAGTTCTTC,CAIGPGQDLYNEQFF
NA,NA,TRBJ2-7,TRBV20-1,TGCAGTGCTAGAGAGCAGTGGGAGCAGTACTTC,CSAREQWEQYF
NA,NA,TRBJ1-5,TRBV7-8,TGTGCCAGCAGCTCCCTAGAAGTTCAGCCCCAGCATTTT,CASSSLEVQPQHF
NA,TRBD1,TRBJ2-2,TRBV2,TGTGCCAGCAGGCCCGGGACAGGGGTCGCGACCGGGGAGCTGTTTTTT,CASRPGTGVATGELFF
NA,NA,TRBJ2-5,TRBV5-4,TGTGCCAGCAGCTTGTCCTTATCCGGGAGAGGGACGGAGACCCAGTACTTC,CASSLSLSGRGTETQYF
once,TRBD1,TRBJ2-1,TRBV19,TGTGCCAGTAGGACTATGGGACAGGGGGCGGGTGAGCAGTTCTTC,CASRTMGQGAGEQFF
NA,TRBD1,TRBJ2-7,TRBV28,TGTGCCAGCAGCGGGACAGGGGGCTCCTACGAGCAGTACTTC,CASSGTGGSYEQYF
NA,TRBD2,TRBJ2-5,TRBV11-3,TGTGCCAGCAGCTTTCCTAGCGGGACCATCCAGACCCAGTACTTC,CASSFPSGTIQTQYF
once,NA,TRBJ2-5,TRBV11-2,TGTGCCAGCAGCCCCTCCCCAGAGACCCAGTACTTC,CASSPSPETQYF
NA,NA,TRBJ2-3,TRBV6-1,TGTGCCAGCAGTGAAGGCTTCCTAAGGGGAGATACGCAGTATTTT,CASSEGFLRGDTQYF
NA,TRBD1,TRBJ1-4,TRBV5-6,TGTGCCAGCAGCTTCCAGGGACAGGGGGATGAAAAACTGTTTTTT,CASSFQGQGDEKLFF
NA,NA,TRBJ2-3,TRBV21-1,TGTGCCAGCAGCAAAGGAACAGGGGGAAGCACAGATACGCAGTATTTT,CASSKGTGGSTDTQYF
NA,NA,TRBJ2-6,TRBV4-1,TGCGCCAGCAGCCAAGGGGCAGGAGACTCTGGGGCCAACGTCCTGACTTTC,CASSQGAGDSGANVLTF
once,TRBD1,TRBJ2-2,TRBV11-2,TGTGCCAGCAGCTTAGGGACAGGGGTGACCGGGGAGCTGTTTTTT,CASSLGTGVTGELFF
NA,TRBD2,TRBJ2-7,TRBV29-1,TGCAGCGTTGTGGCTAGCGGGAGTATCTACGAGCAGTACTTC,CSVVASGSIYEQYF
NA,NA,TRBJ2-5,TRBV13,TGTGCCAGCAGCTTAGGATACAGATATCCGGAGGGGGAGACCCAGTACTTC,CASSLGYRYPEGETQYF
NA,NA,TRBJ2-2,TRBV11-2,TGTGCCAGCAGCCCAATACAGGACACCGGGGAGCTGTTTTTT,CASSPIQDTGELFF
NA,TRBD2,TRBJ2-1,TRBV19,TGTGCCAGTAGTCCCCGAGCTAGCGGGAGAAATGAGCAGTTCTTC,CASSPRASGRNEQFF
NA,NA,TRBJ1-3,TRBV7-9,TGTGCCAGCAGCTTAGCGTGGGCGGCAGGAAACACCATATATTTT,CASSLAWAAGNTIYF
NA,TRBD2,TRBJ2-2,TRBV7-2,TGTGCCAGCAGCTTAGCGCCCGGACTAGCGGGAGGGCAAACCGGGGAGCTGTTTTTT,CASSLAPGLAGGQTGELFF
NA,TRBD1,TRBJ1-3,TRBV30,TGTGCCTGGAGTTCACCGGGACAGGGGAGAAACACCATATATTTT,CAWSSPGQGRNTIYF